This is a list of T cell receptor beta chains from one sample in a study of identical twins. TCRdb ran MiXCR on the 5' RACE reads and lists one entry per CDR3 protein. The data show 470,000 or so distinct CDR3 sequences, approximately 24% seen once. Separately, the same data were catalogued under a study of T cells expressing NK-cell markers.

The sample taken for sequencing was CD4+ T cells sorted from blood. The receptors originated from a woman aged 18-29 years in good health. Each CDR3 is given with its conserved first and last residue. The D gene is left open where the match is weak. Some rows mark clone size as missing; the rest say once, few, many or name a class of expanded clone.

J,V,size,D,CDR3,DNA
TRBJ2-7,TRBV10-3,few,TRBD1,CAIRSRDRTSEQYF,TGTGCCATCAGGAGCCGGGACAGAACCTCCGAGCAGTACTTC
TRBJ2-7,TRBV20-1,.,TRBD2,CSARGLSGVSEQYF,TGCAGTGCCCGGGGTCTTAGCGGGGTGAGCGAGCAGTACTTC
TRBJ2-4,TRBV6-5,.,.,CASSSQLRNIQYF,TGTGCCAGCAGTTCCCAATTGAGGAACATTCAGTACTTC
TRBJ1-5,TRBV10-3,.,.,CAINQNSNQPQHF,TGTGCCATCAATCAGAATAGCAATCAGCCCCAGCATTTT
TRBJ2-7,TRBV6-1,.,TRBD2,CASSKLTSGTNEQYF,TGTGCCAGCAGTAAATTAACTAGCGGGACTAACGAGCAGTACTTC
TRBJ1-5,TRBV6-5,many,TRBD1,CASSSLTGITNQPQHF,TGTGCCAGCAGTTCCCTGACAGGGATTACGAATCAGCCCCAGCATTTT
TRBJ1-2,TRBV12-3/TRBV12-4,.,TRBD1,CASSQGGSLYGYTF,TGTGCCAGCAGCCAGGGGGGGTCGCTCTATGGCTACACCTTC
TRBJ1-6,TRBV20-1,few,.,CSARTGRDNSPLHF,TGCAGTGCTAGAACGGGACGGGATAATTCACCCCTCCACTTT
TRBJ1-1,TRBV20-1,.,.,CSASSVLYTEAFF,TGCAGTGCTAGTTCGGTATTGTACACTGAAGCTTTCTTT
TRBJ1-6,TRBV12-3/TRBV12-4,.,TRBD1,CASSLTGTGSSPLHF,TGTGCCAGCAGCCTGACCGGGACAGGGTCTTCACCCCTCCACTTT
TRBJ2-7,TRBV3-1,once,.,CASSQAGGREQYF,TGTGCCAGCAGCCAAGCCGGGGGGCGGGAGCAGTACTTC
TRBJ1-6,TRBV24-1,.,.,CATSAGQYSPLHF,TGTGCCACCAGTGCGGGACAATATTCACCCCTCCACTTT
TRBJ2-1,TRBV29-1,few,TRBD1,CSVGGQEYNEQFF,TGCAGCGTTGGGGGACAGGAGTACAATGAGCAGTTCTTC
TRBJ1-3,TRBV6-1,.,.,CASRLGGGNTIYF,TGTGCCAGCAGACTGGGAGGGGGAAACACCATATATTTT
TRBJ2-2,TRBV19,few,TRBD1,CASSRQGDTGELFF,TGTGCCAGTAGTCGACAGGGCGACACCGGGGAGCTGTTTTTT
TRBJ2-7,TRBV7-9,few,.,CASSQGRYEQYF,TGTGCCAGCAGCCAGGGTAGATACGAGCAGTACTTC
TRBJ1-5,TRBV6-6,.,.,CATDLGNQPQHF,TGTGCCACCGACTTAGGCAATCAGCCCCAGCATTTT
TRBJ2-2,TRBV5-1,few,TRBD2,CASRRTSQNTGELFF,TGCGCCAGCAGAAGGACTAGCCAGAACACCGGGGAGCTGTTTTTT
TRBJ1-2,TRBV12-3/TRBV12-4,.,.,CASSFGALGYGYTF,TGTGCCAGCAGTTTCGGGGCATTAGGCTATGGCTACACCTTC
TRBJ1-2,TRBV7-9,many,TRBD1,CASSRSPGQGYGYTF,TGTGCCAGCAGCCGATCTCCGGGACAGGGGTATGGCTACACCTTC
TRBJ2-1,TRBV7-6,few,.,CASSLALARGYNEQFF,TGTGCCAGCAGCTTAGCGCTTGCCCGGGGGTACAATGAGCAGTTCTTC
TRBJ1-2,TRBV4-3,few,.,CASSQDIGTNYGYTF,TGCGCCAGCAGCCAAGATATAGGAACAAACTATGGCTACACCTTC
TRBJ1-2,TRBV18,.,.,CASSPIDTTYGYTF,TGTGCCAGCTCACCAATCGACACCACCTATGGCTACACCTTC
TRBJ2-1,TRBV7-9,.,.,CASSRSRLGPNAEQFF,TGTGCCAGCAGCCGATCCCGCTTGGGCCCTAATGCGGAGCAGTTCTTC
TRBJ2-1,TRBV7-2,.,.,CASSPLSSYNEQFF,TGTGCCAGCAGCCCCTTGAGCTCCTACAATGAGCAGTTCTTC
TRBJ2-1,TRBV6-2/TRBV6-3,many,.,CASSYSNEQFF,TGTGCCAGCAGTTACTCAAATGAGCAGTTCTTC
TRBJ2-1,TRBV12-3/TRBV12-4,many,TRBD2,CASSRSGLASNEQFF,TGTGCCAGCAGTAGATCGGGACTAGCGTCCAATGAGCAGTTCTTC
TRBJ2-7,TRBV6-1,.,TRBD2,CASSAGTSGAVEQYF,TGTGCCAGCAGTGCTGGGACTAGCGGGGCGGTCGAGCAGTACTTC
TRBJ2-3,TRBV6-5,.,.,CASSYRIHRDGSTDTQYF,TGTGCCAGCAGTTACCGCATCCACAGGGACGGGAGCACAGATACGCAGTATTTT
TRBJ1-1,TRBV12-3/TRBV12-4,.,.,CASSLRSGNTEAFF,TGTGCCAGCAGTTTGCGATCGGGAAACACTGAAGCTTTCTTT
TRBJ2-1,TRBV7-9,.,TRBD2,CASSLPSGRATWFF,TGTGCCAGCAGCTTGCCTAGTGGGAGGGCCACATGGTTCTTC
TRBJ2-3,TRBV5-8,.,.,CASSLGLGTSTDTQYF,TGTGCCAGCAGCTTGGGGCTTGGAACGAGCACAGATACGCAGTATTTT
TRBJ2-7,TRBV2,few,TRBD2,CASSGTSNSVSEQYF,TGTGCCAGCAGTGGGACTAGCAATTCCGTCTCCGAGCAGTACTTC
TRBJ2-7,TRBV25-1,.,.,CASRKTVTYEQYF,TGTGCCAGCAGGAAAACCGTTACCTACGAGCAGTACTTC
TRBJ2-3,TRBV10-3,.,.,CAISQFRASTDTQYF,TGTGCCATCAGCCAATTCCGGGCCAGCACAGATACGCAGTATTTT
TRBJ2-3,TRBV6-2/TRBV6-3,.,TRBD1,CASSYLGTGRTDTQYF,TGTGCCAGCAGTTACTTGGGGACAGGGAGGACAGATACGCAGTATTTT
TRBJ2-7,TRBV12-3/TRBV12-4,.,.,CASTRTASSYEQYF,TGTGCCAGCACTCGGACAGCCAGCTCCTACGAGCAGTACTTC
TRBJ1-1,TRBV29-1,.,.,CSVEFGAGREAFF,TGCAGCGTTGAATTTGGAGCGGGACGAGAAGCTTTCTTT
TRBJ1-1,TRBV5-1,many,.,CASRVGTANTEAFF,TGCGCCAGCAGGGTAGGGACGGCCAACACTGAAGCTTTCTTT
TRBJ2-5,TRBV20-1,.,TRBD2,CSARGLAERETQYF,TGCAGTGCTAGGGGACTAGCGGAACGAGAGACCCAGTACTTC